A single sample is the source of the 13 T cell receptor beta chains below, sequenced in a study of regulatory T cells in long-lasting Graves disease. Time point defined: newly diagnosed GD, antithyroid drugs for less than 3 months. Extracted PBMC RNA gave rise to the TCR library. Through Arm-PCR of CDR3 regions and iRepertoire HTBI primers, TCR beta libraries were built. TCRdb independently ran MiXCR on the multiplex PCR reads; one entry per CDR3 protein. The sample includes approximately 540,000 distinct CDR3 sequences, approximately 12% of them seen just once. These same data were also listed under a study on T cells in Graves' hyperthyroidism and ophthalmopathy.

Sample: peripheral blood mononuclear cells (PBMCs), taken at new diagnosis, from a patient treated with antithyroid drugs. The origin of the receptors is a woman aged 30 to 39 with Graves disease.

This clonotype was counted at least ten times. The rearrangement joins TRBV2 to TRBJ2-1; D is possibly TRBD1 (6 bases). V was clipped by 6 bases and J by 6 bases, with 18 bases between them. Per the germline V gene, CDR1 is SNHLY and CDR2 is FYNNEI. This CDR3 spans 15 amino acids. The CDR3 DNA follows: TGTGCCAGCAGCGACCTCCGGGACACCGTCAATGAGCAGTTCTTC. It translates to CASSDLRDTVNEQFF.

This clonotype was observed a few times. The chain joins TRBV20-1 to TRBJ1-1; no definite D call. Germline V lookup: CDR1 DFQATT, CDR2 SNEGSKA (reference sequence). This CDR3 comprises 17 residues. Trimming left V 2 bases short and J 3 bases short, with 22 bases between. The CDR3 bases are TGCAGTGCTAGATTGGAGCGTAAATTTCGAGGGTACACTGAAGCTTTCTTT. Its protein is CSARLERKFRGYTEAFF.

This sequence joins TRBV12-3 or TRBV12-4 and TRBJ2-1; TRBD2 matches 10 bases. The V gene end was trimmed by 11 bases and the J gene end by 5 bases; junction bases not matched to a gene: 6. The CDR3 contains 13 residues. The CDR3 DNA is TGTGCCGGGGCTAGCGGGAGCCACAATGAGCAGTTCTTC. As protein: CAGASGSHNEQFF.

This clonotype was picked up a small number of times. The chain links TRBV5-8 to TRBJ1-5; D is possibly TRBD1 (6 bases). CDR3 length equals 15 residues. With 6 bases removed from V and 0 bases from J, the gap between germline ends came to 13 bases. The germline gives CDR1 SGHTS, CDR2 YDEGEE. Here the CDR3 reads CASTRTVYSNQPQHF. CDR3 coding DNA: TGTGCCAGCACGCGGACAGTCTATAGCAATCAGCCCCAGCATTTT.

This clonotype was observed at least ten times. Here the CDR3 reads CASSFKGIETQYF. For the CDR3, the DNA is TGTGCCAGCAGTTTCAAAGGGATAGAGACCCAGTACTTC. The V call is TRBV12-3 or TRBV12-4, the J call TRBJ2-5; D call uncertain. Trimming took off 3 bases at V and 4 bases at J, with 9 bases between the two ends. The CDR3 has 13 amino acids.

This clonotype was observed at least ten times. The rearrangement links TRBV28 to TRBJ1-5; D unclear. Germline CDR1 and CDR2: MDHEN and SYDVKM. The CDR3 is made up of 15 amino acids. Trimming removed 1 base at V and 2 bases at J, with 9 bases between. The CDR3: CASSLSVQGNQPQHF. The CDR3, as DNA: TGTGCCAGCAGTTTATCAGTTCAAGGCAATCAGCCCCAGCATTTT.

In this sample, this clonotype turned up many times. V usage is TRBV28 and J usage is TRBJ2-3; either TRBD1 or TRBD2 may supply D (5 bases each). Germline lookup yields CDR1 MDHEN and CDR2 SYDVKM. CDR3 size: 14 residues. V shed 6 bases and J shed 2 bases, with 12 bases lying between them. The CDR3 spells CASSPGDPTDTQYF. As DNA, the CDR3 is TGTGCCAGCAGCCCCGGGGACCCCACAGATACGCAGTATTTT.

The rearrangement uses TRBV19 and TRBJ2-2; 13 nucleotides line up with TRBD2. CDR1 is LNHDA and CDR2 is SQIVND in the germline V gene (reference sequence). CDR3 length: 17 amino acids. V shed 4 bases, J shed 1 base, and the junction held 3 bases outside the gene matches. For the CDR3, the DNA is TGTGCCAGTAGTACTGGGACTAGCGGGAAGAACACCGGGGAGCTGTTTTTT. This codes for CASSTGTSGKNTGELFF.

The chain is built from TRBV20-1 and TRBJ2-1; D remains unclear. Germline CDR1 is DFQATT and CDR2 is SNEGSKA (reference sequence). Trimming took 6 bases from V and 9 from J, leaving 15 bases between them. The CDR3 extends over 12 amino acids. In DNA form, the CDR3 reads TGCAGTGCCCGATCTCCTAGAGTTGAGCAGTTCTTC. It is translated as CSARSPRVEQFF.

The rearrangement links TRBV20-1 to TRBJ2-1, with TRBD2 matching 10 bases. The CDR3 is 13 residues long. With V trimmed by 6 bases and J by 6 bases, 5 bases remained unmatched. The germline gives CDR1 DFQATT, CDR2 SNEGSKA (reference sequence). CDR3 sequence reads: CSALAGAFNEQFF. The CDR3 bases are TGCAGTGCGCTAGCGGGAGCGTTCAATGAGCAGTTCTTC.

This clonotype has a handful of counts. V and J are TRBV5-1 and TRBJ2-4; 8 bases map to TRBD1. This CDR3 spans 16 amino acids. Germline assignment: CDR1 SGHRS and CDR2 YFSETQ. J gave up 4 bases and V 4 bases, and 10 bases lay outside the gene matches. In DNA, the CDR3 is TGCGCCAGCAGCGTTGACAGGGGCCGACCAAAAAACATTCAGTACTTC. Translated, it gives CASSVDRGRPKNIQYF.

This clonotype came up many times. CDR3 in amino acids: CASSWGLAGGDGTQYF. In nucleotides, the CDR3 is TGTGCCAGCAGTTGGGGACTAGCGGGGGGAGACGGGACCCAGTACTTC. The chain joins TRBV12-3 or TRBV12-4 to TRBJ2-5, with 15 bases aligning to TRBD2. Trimming cost V 4 bases and J 7 bases; bases outside gene matches: 7. The CDR3 length is 16 residues.

The table lists this clonotype with many counts. This chain connects TRBV27 to TRBJ2-1; 8 bases line up with TRBD1. Germline CDR1 MNHEY, CDR2 SMNVEV (reference sequence). After removal of 6 bases from V and 8 bases from J, the junction contained 12 bases not matched to a gene. The CDR3 consists of 15 residues. CDR3 residues: CASSLPDRAGDEQFF. CDR3 DNA: TGTGCCAGCAGCCTACCGGACAGGGCTGGAGATGAGCAGTTCTTC.